This TCR beta chain comes out of a study of shared clonotypes between healthy human individuals (dated by TCRdb to the early 2020s). Study-wide context: The cohort comprised a couple of women and three men aged 18 to 49 years. For each donor, three plates each were used for CD4 naive and CD4 memory, two plates were used for CD8 naive, and one plate was used for CD8 memory. The study deeply sequenced blood TCR repertoires of five healthy adults to estimate repertoire size and the extent of clonotype sharing between individuals. Different laboratories and diverse techniques were used to prepare libraries and sequence TCR repertoires, to increase sequencing depth and limit assay-specific biases. Per donor, leukapheresis produced somewhere between about 0.85 and 8.9 billion PBMCs. Overall study outcomes, separate from this receptor: Even with the large sequencing depth, rarefaction of the sorted-subset datasets indicated that sequencing was incomplete. Because the study included a small number of donors, the genetic and exposure-history diversity represented was limited. Estimated clonotype richness was generally larger for naive than for memory subsets. Sampling was limited to blood, and TCR repertoires in tissue likely differ from TCR repertoires in blood. Sharing across a handful of donors was observed for roughly 5.4% of naive CD4, 3.5% of naive CD8, about 2.3% of memory CD4, and roughly 0.4% of memory CD8 clonotypes. Clonotypes shared by all four sorted-subset donors showed higher generation probabilities than non-shared clonotypes. Pairwise subsampling led to the expectation that sequencing depth would affect the degree of clonotype sharing among donors.

CD8 naive samples were obtained by positive selection for CCR7 among CD45RO-negative cells, yielding a CD45RA+CCR7+ population from which TemRA cells were excluded. Donors were healthy HIV-negative adults with no recently reported acute infections or vaccinations. Every donor was a Caucasian adult living in Nashville, Tennessee, USA. Blood was obtained by leukapheresis, after which PBMCs were separated by Ficoll-Histopaque density gradient centrifugation and cryopreserved in liquid nitrogen vapor phase. Purity and quantity of every magnetically sorted T cell population were checked by analytical flow cytometry. Genomic DNA was isolated from every sorted fraction and measured by UV absorbance on a Nanodrop 2000c. Remarks on this clone: Its target antigen remains unknown. Base qualities are not provided; no much larger clone lies one nucleotide away.

Using the deep immunoSEQ assay, multiplex PCR amplified TCR CDR3 regions from genomic DNA. Genomic DNA extracted from each cell subset was distributed evenly over all wells of several immunoSEQ 96-well plates, and each plate served as one replicate. Each replicate PCR for sorted subsets received about 210 ng genomic DNA, equal to tens of thousands of T cell genomes. Purified libraries were measured with a Qubit 3.0 fluorometer, size-checked on a Bioanalyzer 2100, and measured again with the KAPA Library Quantification kit. Every immunoSEQ 96-well plate was sequenced on a dedicated single-read 150-cycle Illumina NextSeq 550 flow cell. Per the authors' processing: The immunoSEQ output contained only junctional sequences without quality scores, so filtering could not match that applied to full-length reads. To assign V/J genes and CDR3, sequences were annotated against IMGT germline references using PyIR, a Python wrapper for IgBLAST v1.9. Reads were removed for weak V/J assignments (E-value above 1e-6), missing CDR3, stop codons, out-of-frame junctions, or ambiguous translated residues. A V3J clonotype was defined by an identical inferred V gene, J gene, and CDR3 amino acid sequence. Percentage overlap between repertoires was calculated by dividing the number of shared unique clonotypes by the size of the smaller repertoire. Repertoire richness was assessed with RTK rarefaction, the Chao1 estimator, and Recon v2.1 estimates of unobserved clonotypes. OLGA was used to compute generation probabilities for all TCRbeta clonotypes that the gDNA method yielded from a handful of donors. What TCRdb holds here is the immuneACCESS table cut down to in-frame rearrangements. Part of the clones is not present; checked against another copy, under half of the missing clones reflect an unresolved V gene, and the others are unexplained. The V and J calls and clone size come from that table; D and trimming were worked out from the DNA. The sample data list roughly 2,000,000 clones, and approximately 92% of these were observed just once. Jointly, the top ten make up about 1.7% of the sample.

From the cysteine through the phenylalanine, the CDR3 covers 15 amino acids. The sequence is cut down to CDR3 DNA, 45 bases in frame from base 1. V is pared back by 5 bases and J by 4 bases, with 15 bases lying between the germline termini. From a lookup of the germline V gene (reference sequence), CDR1 and CDR2 are SGHAT and FQDESV. This TCR derives from a man between 18 and 35 years old in good health. Some clones in this sample may be carry-over from other donors' samples. Sequencing was performed on naive CD8+ T cells from PBMCs. The sample's cell subset or site label is to be understood as: CD45RA+CCR7+. The receptor chain draws on TRBV11-1 and TRBJ2-1; the D gene cannot be resolved beyond TRBD1 or TRBD2, each matching 6 bases. The DNA reads TGTGCCAGCAGCCTACCTAGGAGGGGGTACAATGAGCAGTTCTTC. This encodes CASSLPRRGYNEQFF. When the CDR3 is completed using the reference TRBV11-1 and TRBJ2-1 genes on either side, the full variable domain is EAEVAQSPRYKITEKSQAVAFWCDPISGHATLYWYRQILGQGPELLVQFQDESVVDDSQLPKDRFSAERLKGVDSTLKIQPAELGDSAMYLCASSLPRRGYNEQFFGPGTRLTVL.